The rows below give T cell receptor beta chains drawn from one sample of a study of T cell responses to AZD1222 COVID-19 vaccine. Only in-frame clones appear in the TCRdb table, and some are missing; sequencing was by immunoSEQ multiplex PCR. This table holds more than 150,000 clones, roughly 94% found once. The source was peripheral blood, collected on day 0 of AZD1222 vaccination. All receptors derive from an adult in good health. CDR3s include the opening cysteine and the closing phenylalanine or tryptophan. D genes are given only for firm matches. Rows may omit the clone size; those that give it use once, few, many or a size class.

v_gene	abundance	j_gene	d_gene	CDR3nt	CDR3aa
TRBV18	.	TRBJ1-1	.	TGTGCCAGCTCACCATTCATTGACCGGAACACTGAAGCTTTCTTT	CASSPFIDRNTEAFF
TRBV3-1/TRBV3-2	.	TRBJ2-3	.	TGTGCCAGCAGTTCCGGGAGTAAAAGCTCAGATACGCAGTATTTT	CASSSGSKSSDTQYF
TRBV12-5	.	TRBJ2-2	.	TGTGCTAGTGGTTTGGGACAGAGGAACACCGGGGAGCTGTTTTTT	CASGLGQRNTGELFF
TRBV4-2	once	TRBJ2-1	TRBD2	TGTGCCAGCAGCCATGCTACTAGCGTCGATGAGCAGTTCTTC	CASSHATSVDEQFF
TRBV6-6	.	TRBJ2-2	.	.	CASGGGTPGSCFF
TRBV11-2	.	TRBJ1-5	TRBD1	TGTGCCAGCAGCTTGACAGGGAATCAGCCCCAGCATTTT	CASSLTGNQPQHF
TRBV11-2	.	TRBJ2-1	.	TGTGCCAGCAGCTTAGATGGCCAAAGAGGTGAGCAGTTCTTC	CASSLDGQRGEQFF
TRBV27	.	TRBJ1-6	.	TGTGCCAGCAGTTTATGGGGCCCGGGCTCACCCCTCCACTTT	CASSLWGPGSPLHF
TRBV28	.	TRBJ2-1	.	TGTGCCAGCAGTTTGTCGACCTTAGCGGTTTACAATGAGCAGTTCTTC	CASSLSTLAVYNEQFF
TRBV2	.	TRBJ2-1	.	TGTGCCAGCAGAGGACTAGGGGGGTACAATGAGCAGTTCTTC	CASRGLGGYNEQFF
TRBV28	once	TRBJ1-1	.	TGTGCCAGCAGGGCCTCAAGCACTGAAGCTTTCTTT	CASRASSTEAFF
TRBV2	.	TRBJ2-7	.	TGTGCCAGCAGTGATATCAACTACGAGCAGTACTTC	CASSDINYEQYF
TRBV7-2	.	TRBJ2-7	.	TGTGCCAGCAGCTTATCGGGGCTCGAGCAGTACTTC	CASSLSGLEQYF
TRBV19	once	TRBJ1-4	TRBD1	TGTGCCAGTAGTATCGACAGGGGAGGTGCGTACGGTAATGAAAAACTGTTTTTT	CASSIDRGGAYGNEKLFF
TRBV29-1	.	TRBJ2-1	.	TGCAGCGTTGACCCCCGAAGCTCCTACAATGAGCAGTTCTTC	CSVDPRSSYNEQFF
TRBV5-1	.	TRBJ2-2	TRBD1	TGCGCCAGCAGCACCCCAGGGGGCCGGTCCGGGGAGCTGTTTTTT	CASSTPGGRSGELFF
TRBV6-4	.	TRBJ2-7	.	TGTGCCAGCAGTCTTCATTACGAGCAGTACTTC	CASSLHYEQYF
TRBV11-3	.	TRBJ1-3	.	TGTGCCAGCCAACCAAAACCGGGAGCGGACGGAAACACCATATATTTT	CASQPKPGADGNTIYF
TRBV10-3	.	TRBJ2-1	.	TGTGCCATCAGTCGTTTGGGGAGCTCCTACAATGAGCAGTTCTTC	CAISRLGSSYNEQFF
TRBV25-1	.	TRBJ1-2	TRBD1	TGTGCCAGCAGTGAGGCTCGACAGGGAGGCTATGGCTACACCTTC	CASSEARQGGYGYTF
TRBV18	.	TRBJ1-1	.	TGTGCCAGCTCACCCTCGGTGAACACTGAAGCTTTCTTT	CASSPSVNTEAFF
TRBV2	.	TRBJ1-5	.	TGTGCCAGCAGTGAGGACGGTCAGCCCCAGCATTTT	CASSEDGQPQHF
TRBV27	once	TRBJ1-5	.	TGTGCCAGCAGTTTATCGATTTACCAGCCCCAGCATTTT	CASSLSIYQPQHF
TRBV7-9	.	TRBJ1-5	.	TGTGCCAGCAGCCCCTCCAGGGTGGGCCAGCCCCAGCATTTT	CASSPSRVGQPQHF
TRBV9	.	TRBJ1-6	.	TGTGCCAGCAGCCCCGAGCTAGATTCACCCCTCCACTTT	CASSPELDSPLHF
TRBV4-2	.	TRBJ2-1	.	TGTGCCAGCAGCCTTGAATCGGGCGTCCGCTCCTACAATGAGCAGTTCTTC	CASSLESGVRSYNEQFF
TRBV19	.	TRBJ1-5	.	TGTGCCAGTAGTCTGGGCGGGGGGGGCACTCAGCCCCAGCATTTT	CASSLGGGGTQPQHF
TRBV5-1	.	TRBJ2-5	TRBD1	TGCGCCAGCAGCCCGGACAGGGTCCAAGAGACCCAGTACTTC	CASSPDRVQETQYF
TRBV9	.	TRBJ1-1	.	TGTGCCAGCAGCGTCGGGGGAAGCACTGAAGCTTTCTTT	CASSVGGSTEAFF
TRBV30	.	TRBJ1-6	.	TGTGCCTGGAGTGCTAACAGGTGGTCACCCCTCCACTTT	CAWSANRWSPLHF
TRBV5-6	.	TRBJ2-1	.	TGTGCCAGCAGCTTGGATCTAGCGCTGAGCGACGGCAATGAGCAGTTCTTC	CASSLDLALSDGNEQFF
TRBV30	.	TRBJ2-3	TRBD2	TGTGCCTGGAGTGTACGAGCGGGAGCAGATACGCAGTATTTT	CAWSVRAGADTQYF
TRBV7-2	.	TRBJ2-1	.	TGTGCCAGCAGCTTACCCCGGAACTACAATGAGCAGTTCTTC	CASSLPRNYNEQFF
TRBV5-1	.	TRBJ2-3	.	TGCGCCAGCAGACCGTGGACAGGAGGGGGCACAGATACGCAGTATTTT	CASRPWTGGGTDTQYF
TRBV19	once	TRBJ1-5	TRBD1	TGTGCCAGTAGTAACAGGGGAAGCAATCAGCCCCAGCATTTT	CASSNRGSNQPQHF
TRBV11-2	.	TRBJ2-5	TRBD2	TGTGCCAGCAGCCCCGAGCTAGCGGGAACAGAGACCCAGTACTTC	CASSPELAGTETQYF
TRBV29-1	.	TRBJ2-1	TRBD2	TGCAGCGTTGGCGGTTCGACTAGCGGGAGCTACAATGAGCAGTTCTTC	CSVGGSTSGSYNEQFF
TRBV29-1	few	TRBJ1-1	.	TGCAGCGTTGTGAGACGTATGAACACTGAAGCTTTCTTT	CSVVRRMNTEAFF
TRBV5-8	.	TRBJ1-6	.	TGTGCCAGCAGCTTGAGGTCTCCACCCCTCCACTTT	CASSLRSPPLHF
TRBV6-5	.	TRBJ2-2	TRBD2	TGTGCCAGCAGTAAGCGGGGCATCACCGGGGAGCTGTTTTTT	CASSKRGITGELFF
TRBV10-3	.	TRBJ1-5	.	TGTGCCATCAGTGGGACAGACCATAGCAATCAGCCCCAGCATTTT	CAISGTDHSNQPQHF
TRBV5-1	.	TRBJ2-3	.	TGCGCCAGCAGCTTGGCAATCGGGACGGTTCGGAATACGCAGTATTTT	CASSLAIGTVRNTQYF
TRBV6-5	once	TRBJ2-1	.	TGTGCCAGCATTAAAGTTTCCTACAATGAGCAGTTCTTC	CASIKVSYNEQFF
TRBV7-2	.	TRBJ1-6	.	TGTGCCAGCAGCTTAGGGACATTCTCTGGATCACCCCTCCACTTT	CASSLGTFSGSPLHF
TRBV5-1	.	TRBJ1-3	.	TGCGCCAGCAGCTTCGACCCCCGACAGGCTCTTTCTTCCGGAAACACCATATATTTT	CASSFDPRQALSSGNTIYF
TRBV4-2	.	TRBJ2-7	.	TGTGCCAGCAGCCAAAGACCGGGACGTCCCCGGTTATGTGAGCAGTACTTC	CASSQRPGRPRLCEQYF
TRBV25-1	.	TRBJ2-5	.	TGTGCCAGCAGTGATGTTGGAAGGAGAGAGACCCAGTACTTC	CASSDVGRRETQYF
TRBV19	.	TRBJ1-6	TRBD1	TGTGCCAGCCAGGGGGGGCTAGGATCACCCCTCCACTTT	CASQGGLGSPLHF
TRBV5-6	.	TRBJ2-1	.	TGTGCCAGCAGCTTGGGAGGCCCCAATGAGCAGTTCTTC	CASSLGGPNEQFF
TRBV11-2	.	TRBJ1-5	.	TGTGCCAGCAGCCCTGGACCGGTTGACGGGGTAGGTCAGCCCCAGCATTTT	CASSPGPVDGVGQPQHF